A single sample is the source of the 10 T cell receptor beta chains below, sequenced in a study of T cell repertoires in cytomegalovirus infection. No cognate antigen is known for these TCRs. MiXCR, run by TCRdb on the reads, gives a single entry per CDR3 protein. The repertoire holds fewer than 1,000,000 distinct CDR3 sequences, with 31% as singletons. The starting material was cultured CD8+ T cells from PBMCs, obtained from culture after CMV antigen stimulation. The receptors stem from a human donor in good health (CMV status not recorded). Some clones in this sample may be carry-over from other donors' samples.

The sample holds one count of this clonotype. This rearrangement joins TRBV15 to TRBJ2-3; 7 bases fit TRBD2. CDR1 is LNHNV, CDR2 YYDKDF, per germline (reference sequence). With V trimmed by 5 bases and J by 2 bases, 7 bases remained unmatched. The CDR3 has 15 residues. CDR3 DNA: TGTGCCACCAGCTCTCCTCAGCGGGACACAGATACGCAGTATTTT. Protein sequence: CATSSPQRDTDTQYF.

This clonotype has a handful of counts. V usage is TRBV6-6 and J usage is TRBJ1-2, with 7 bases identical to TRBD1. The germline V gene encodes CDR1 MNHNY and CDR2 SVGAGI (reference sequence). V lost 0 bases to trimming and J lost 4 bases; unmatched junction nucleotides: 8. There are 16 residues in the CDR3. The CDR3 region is CASSYSRDSSPYGYTF. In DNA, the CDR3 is TGTGCCAGCAGTTACTCACGGGACAGCAGCCCCTATGGCTACACCTTC.

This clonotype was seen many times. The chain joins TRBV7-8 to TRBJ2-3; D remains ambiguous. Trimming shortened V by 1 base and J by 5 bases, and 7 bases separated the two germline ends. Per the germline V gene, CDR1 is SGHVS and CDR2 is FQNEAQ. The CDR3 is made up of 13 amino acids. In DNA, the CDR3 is TGTGCCAGCAGCTTAGAACCGGGAGATACGCAGTATTTT. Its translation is CASSLEPGDTQYF.

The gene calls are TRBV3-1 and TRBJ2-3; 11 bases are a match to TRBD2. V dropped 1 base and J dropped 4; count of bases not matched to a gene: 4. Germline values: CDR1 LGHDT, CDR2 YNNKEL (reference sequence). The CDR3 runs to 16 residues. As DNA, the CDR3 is TGTGCCAGCAGCCAAGGACTAGCGGGGCCCCCAGATACGCAGTATTTT. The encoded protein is CASSQGLAGPPDTQYF.

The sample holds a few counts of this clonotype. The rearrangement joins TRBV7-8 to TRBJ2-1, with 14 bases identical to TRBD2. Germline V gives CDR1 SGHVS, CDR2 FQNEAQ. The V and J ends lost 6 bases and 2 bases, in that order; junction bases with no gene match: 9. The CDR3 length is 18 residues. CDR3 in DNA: TGTGCCAGCAGGATGACTAGCGGGGGGGTTTATACCTACAATGAGCAGTTCTTC. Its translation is CASRMTSGGVYTYNEQFF.

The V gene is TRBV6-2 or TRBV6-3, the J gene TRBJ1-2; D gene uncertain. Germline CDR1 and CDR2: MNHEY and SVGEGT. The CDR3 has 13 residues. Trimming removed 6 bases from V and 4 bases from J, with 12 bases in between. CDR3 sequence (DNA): TGTGCCAGCAGCCTTACAGAATCCTATGGCTACACCTTC. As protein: CASSLTESYGYTF.

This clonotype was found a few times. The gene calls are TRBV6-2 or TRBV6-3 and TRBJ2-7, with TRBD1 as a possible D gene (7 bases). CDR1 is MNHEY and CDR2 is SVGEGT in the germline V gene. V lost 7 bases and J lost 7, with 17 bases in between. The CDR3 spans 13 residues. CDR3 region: CASTIEQGREQYV. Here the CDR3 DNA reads TGTGCCAGCACCATCGAACAGGGGAGGGAGCAGTACGTC.

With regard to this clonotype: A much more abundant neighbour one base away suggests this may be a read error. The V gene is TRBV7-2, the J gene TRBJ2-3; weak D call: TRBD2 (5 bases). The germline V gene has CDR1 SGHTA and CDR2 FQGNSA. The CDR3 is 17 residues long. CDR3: CVSSLARQQKLTDTQYF. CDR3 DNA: TGTGTCAGCAGCTTAGCGCGGCAACAGAAACTCACAGATACGCAGTATTTT.

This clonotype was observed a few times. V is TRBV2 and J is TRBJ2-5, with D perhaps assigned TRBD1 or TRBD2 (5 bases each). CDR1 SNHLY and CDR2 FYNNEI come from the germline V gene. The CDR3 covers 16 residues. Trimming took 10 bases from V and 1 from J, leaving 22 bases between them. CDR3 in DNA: TGTGCCATCTCTAAAGCCGGGGCCGAGGTCCAAGAGACCCAGTACTTC. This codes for CAISKAGAEVQETQYF.

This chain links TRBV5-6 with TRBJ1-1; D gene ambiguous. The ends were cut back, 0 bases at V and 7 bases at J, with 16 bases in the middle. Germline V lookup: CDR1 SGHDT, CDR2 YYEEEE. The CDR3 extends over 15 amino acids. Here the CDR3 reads CASSLDVQMVHEAFF. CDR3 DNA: TGTGCCAGCAGCTTGGATGTTCAGATGGTACATGAAGCTTTCTTT.